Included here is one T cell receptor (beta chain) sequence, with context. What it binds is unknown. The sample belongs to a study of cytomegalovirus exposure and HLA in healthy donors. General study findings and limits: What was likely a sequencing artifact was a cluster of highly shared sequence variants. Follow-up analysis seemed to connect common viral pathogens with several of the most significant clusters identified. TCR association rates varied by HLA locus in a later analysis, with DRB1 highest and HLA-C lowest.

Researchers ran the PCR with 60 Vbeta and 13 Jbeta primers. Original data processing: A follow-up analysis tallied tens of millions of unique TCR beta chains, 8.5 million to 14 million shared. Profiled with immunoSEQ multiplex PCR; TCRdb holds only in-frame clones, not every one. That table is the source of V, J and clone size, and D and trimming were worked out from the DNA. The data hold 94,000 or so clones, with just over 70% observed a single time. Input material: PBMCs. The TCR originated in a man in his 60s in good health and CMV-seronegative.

The CDR3 spells CASSEGTGNTGELFF. CDR3 nucleotides: TGTGCCAGCAGTGAGGGGACAGGGAACACCGGGGAGCTGTTTTTT. The chain combines TRBV6-4 with TRBJ2-2, with 8 nucleotides matching TRBD1. The length of the CDR3 is 15 residues. Unmatched junction bases numbered 1, after V lost 3 bases and J lost 1 base. Germline V gene sequence: CDR1 MRHNA, CDR2 SNTAGT.